The 6 T cell receptor beta chains listed next were all sequenced from one sample in a study of radiation and T cells in renal cell carcinoma. Indicated time point: blood 2 weeks post-SBRT. Regarding treatment: 15 Gy SBRT to primary tumor, nephrectomy 4 weeks later. Only in-frame clones appear in the TCRdb table, and some are missing; sequencing was by immunoSEQ multiplex PCR. The table includes 70,000 or so clones, 82% detected once. The sample consisted of blood, taken from a patient whose treatment included radiotherapy and nephrectomy. All receptors come from a man aged 60 to 75 with renal cell carcinoma.

The chain joins TRBV2 to TRBJ1-4; D not resolved. CDR3 length equals 15 residues. The V and J ends lost 3 bases and 5 bases respectively, with 13 bases between them. Germline lookup yields CDR1 SNHLY and CDR2 FYNNEI. CDR3 in DNA: TGTGCCAGCAGTGATGAGGAACTGACGAATGAAAAACTGTTTTTT. It is translated as CASSDEELTNEKLFF.

The rearrangement uses TRBV15 and TRBJ1-2; no reliable D call. The CDR3 is 14 amino acids. Trimming left V 0 bases short and J 9 bases short, with 14 bases between. Germline assignment: CDR1 LNHNV and CDR2 YYDKDF (reference sequence). This CDR3 reads CATSRDGSSGSYTF. The CDR3, as DNA: TGTGCCACCAGCAGAGATGGATCGTCCGGCAGCTACACCTTC. Full variable domain (remainder filled in from reference TRBV15 and TRBJ1-2): DAMVIQNPRYQVTQFGKPVTLSCSQTLNHNVMYWYQQKSSQAPKLLFHYYDKDFNNEADTPDNFQSRRPNTSFCFLDIRSPGLGDTAMYLCATSRDGSSGSYTFGSGTRLTVV.

The chain joins TRBV6-4 to TRBJ2-5; D is possibly TRBD1 (5 bases). The V end was cut by 9 bases, the J end by 6 bases, with 17 bases between. The CDR3 length is 13 residues. Germline CDR1 and CDR2: MRHNA and SNTAGT. The CDR3 nucleotides are TGTGCCAGAACCGATCTCAGGGTAAAGACCCAGTACTTC. Translation: CARTDLRVKTQYF.

The rearrangement links TRBV6-1 to TRBJ2-5; 9 nucleotides agree with TRBD1. V lost 7 bases and J lost 5; bases outside the gene matches: 8. Looked up from germline, CDR1 is MNHNS and CDR2 is SASEGT. The CDR3 covers 14 residues. CDR3: CASKTQGALETQYF. The CDR3 DNA follows: TGTGCCAGCAAAACACAGGGGGCGTTGGAGACCCAGTACTTC.

With regard to this clone: One end of the junction varies from germline; a read error may be responsible. This chain uses TRBV10-3 with TRBJ1-3, with TRBD1 matching over 7 bases. CDR1 is ENHRY, CDR2 SYGVKD, per germline. The CDR3 length is 17 residues. The CDR3 here is CAIRESQDRASGNTIYF. CDR3 DNA: TGTGCCATCAGAGAGTCTCAAGACAGGGCCTCTGGAAACACCATATATTTT.

This clone was recorded once. The chain employs TRBV6-1 and TRBJ2-5, with D tentatively TRBD1 or TRBD2 (5 bases each). Trimming took 4 bases from V and 3 from J, leaving 12 bases between them. The CDR3 sequence is 14 residues long. Germline CDR1 MNHNS, CDR2 SASEGT. The CDR3 nucleotides are TGTGCCAGCAGTGGGTGGCTGGGGGAAGAGACCCAGTACTTC. Protein sequence: CASSGWLGEETQYF.